This T cell receptor beta chain was captured in a study of cytomegalovirus exposure and HLA in healthy donors. Study-wide background: Earlier results showed approximately 120 million unique TCR beta sequences derived from roughly 180 million T cells.

Regarding the study as a whole: In an earlier analysis, in approximately 630 donors, most V segments appeared productive either ~90% or ~30% of the time. Specific recognition of CMV antigens was confirmed in vitro for three chains (all CMV-associated). In a later analysis, TCR association rates varied by HLA locus: DRB1 most, HLA-C fewest.

The study ran its PCR with 60 Vbeta and 13 Jbeta primers. Repertoires were generated with immunoSEQ multiplex PCR, while TCRdb's copy carries only in-frame clones and drops some. The data hold nearly 200,000 clones, with 82% observed a single time. About this clone: The antigen is unknown.

Germline-derived CDR1 and CDR2 are SEHNR and FQNEAQ (reference sequence). V was trimmed by 2 bases and J by 2 bases, leaving 9 bases between them. The CDR3 sequence is 14 residues long. Source material: PBMCs. The chain has TRBV7-9 and TRBJ1-2; TRBD1 might be the D (5 bases). This TCR derives from a boy between 2 and 15 years old in good health and CMV-seronegative. CDR3 residues: CASSLMGQNYGYTF. The CDR3 bases are TGTGCCAGCAGCTTAATGGGGCAGAACTATGGCTACACCTTC.